Described below is a single T cell receptor (beta chain) sequence and its context. Profiled with immunoSEQ multiplex PCR; TCRdb holds only in-frame clones, not every one. The sample contains 70,000 to 95,000 clones, under 95% of which appear only once. This entry is derived from a study of control samples from healthy donors and cancer patients. The germline gives CDR1 SNHLY, CDR2 FYNNEI. CDR3 size: 15 residues. Trimming shortened V by 2 bases and J by 7 bases, and 15 bases separated the two germline ends. The source is a woman aged 40 to 50 with lung cancer. The gene calls are TRBV2 and TRBJ1-5; D may be TRBD1 (5 bases). Sequences were obtained from PBMCs. CDR3 residues: CASSETVGGEQPQHF. As DNA, the CDR3 is TGTGCCAGCAGTGAAACGGTGGGGGGTGAGCAGCCCCAGCATTTT.